What follows are 13 T cell receptor beta chains derived from one specimen sequenced in a study of T cells in pancreatic ductal adenocarcinoma. Produced via immunoSEQ multiplex PCR; TCRdb's table is partial and in-frame only. The table has 100,000 or so clones, nearly 95% seen once; the top ten hold roughly 3%. Surgery without prior neoadjuvant therapy was the treatment of the selected pancreatic ductal adenocarcinoma patients. Sequences were obtained from PBMCs. The receptors here all came from a human donor with pancreatic ductal adenocarcinoma.

The genes are TRBV10-3 and TRBJ2-3, with 8 bases identical to TRBD2. V shed 6 bases, J shed 6 bases, and the junction held 11 bases outside the gene matches. The CDR3 contains 15 residues. Germline CDR1 ENHRY, CDR2 SYGVKD. The CDR3 here is CAISERGGRSDTQYF. CDR3 coding DNA: TGTGCCATCAGCGAGAGGGGCGGGAGGTCTGATACGCAGTATTTT.

CDR3 residues: CASSLITGGGYTF. For the CDR3, the DNA is TGTGCCAGCAGCTTAATAACAGGGGGGGGCTACACCTTC. The chain couples TRBV7-9 to TRBJ1-2, with TRBD1 identical over 8 bases. V gave up 2 bases and J gave up 8 bases; unmatched junction bases: 4. The CDR3 has 13 amino acids. The V gene's germline CDR1 is SEHNR and CDR2 FQNEAQ (reference sequence).

The J gene is TRBJ2-2, the V gene TRBV5-1; TRBD2 agrees at 10 bases. The V gene end was trimmed by 7 bases and the J gene end by 4 bases; junction bases not matched to a gene: 25. CDR3 size: 21 residues. CDR1 SGHRS and CDR2 YFSETQ come from the germline V gene. This chain's CDR3 is CASSHPVPMPAGGRGTGELFF. CDR3 sequence (DNA): TGCGCCAGCTCCCACCCGGTCCCCATGCCAGCGGGAGGGCGTGGCACCGGGGAGCTGTTTTTT.

The J gene is TRBJ1-1, the V gene TRBV5-4; TRBD1 matches at 8 bases. The CDR3 contains 18 residues. The J segment lost 0 bases and the V segment lost 4 bases, leaving 14 bases of the junction unmatched. The germline V gene has CDR1 SGHNT and CDR2 YYREEE (reference sequence). For the CDR3, the DNA is TGTGCCAGCAGCCAAGGGGCCGGGACAGGCCTCCTGAACACTGAAGCTTTCTTT. It encodes CASSQGAGTGLLNTEAFF.

The V and J genes are TRBV6-4 and TRBJ2-7; 7 positions agree with TRBD2. Trimming cost V 5 bases and J 1 base; bases outside gene matches: 5. CDR1 and CDR2 (germline): MRHNA, SNTAGT. The CDR3 totals 14 residues. For the CDR3, the DNA is TGTGCCAGCAGTTATACTAGCGATTCCTACGAGCAGTACTTC. It yields the protein CASSYTSDSYEQYF.

This chain uses TRBV6-1 with TRBJ1-1; D is perhaps TRBD1 (6 bases). The CDR3 totals 14 residues. V shed 2 bases and J shed 3 bases, with 10 bases lying between them. Germline V CDR1 and CDR2: MNHNS, SASEGT. CDR3 coding DNA: TGTGCCAGCAGTGAATGGGGGCAAGACACTGAAGCTTTCTTT. Residues: CASSEWGQDTEAFF.

The chain uses TRBV5-1 and TRBJ1-1, with D possibly matching TRBD1 (5 bases). The CDR3 sequence is 13 residues long. Germline CDR1 SGHRS, CDR2 YFSETQ. Trimming stripped 5 bases from V and 4 bases from J, with 12 bases between. Written as DNA, the CDR3 is TGCGCCAGCAGATCTGGGGGAGGCACTGAAGCTTTCTTT. It encodes CASRSGGGTEAFF.

The V gene is TRBV18, the J gene TRBJ2-5; D is perhaps TRBD2 (5 bases). This CDR3 contains 16 residues. Trimming pared 0 bases from V and 2 bases from J, leaving 13 bases between. Germline V lookup: CDR1 KGHSH, CDR2 LQKENI. The CDR3 region has the DNA TGTGCCAGCTCACCACCTCCCGGCGGGTATCAAGAGACCCAGTACTTC. Translated, it gives CASSPPPGGYQETQYF.

The count of this clone is one. The chain has TRBV7-2 and TRBJ2-1; TRBD2 matches 9 bases. The CDR3 spans 14 residues. The V gene end was trimmed by 3 bases and the J gene end by 3 bases; junction bases not matched to a gene: 0. CDR1 is SGHTA, CDR2 FQGNSA, per germline. The CDR3 nucleotides are TGTGCCAGCAGCTTGCGGGAGGGCTACAATGAGCAGTTCTTC. Translation gives CASSLREGYNEQFF.

The chain combines TRBV13 with TRBJ2-1, with 7 positions matching TRBD2. Germline V gene sequence: CDR1 PRHDT, CDR2 FYEKMQ (reference sequence). Losses at the gene ends were 5 bases for V and 3 bases for J; bases not matched to a gene: 10. There are 16 residues in the CDR3. CDR3 in DNA: TGTGCCAGCAGCACCCGGCTGCGGGAGTTCTACAATGAGCAGTTCTTC. Translation: CASSTRLREFYNEQFF.

The rearrangement joins TRBV10-3 to TRBJ2-6; a weak D match, TRBD1 (6 bases). Germline CDR1 reads ENHRY; CDR2 reads SYGVKD. V was cut by 5 bases and J by 3 bases, with 8 bases left in between. The CDR3 is 14 residues long. CDR3 in DNA: TGTGCCATCAGTTTAGGGGGTGGGGCCAACGTCCTGACTTTC. Translating it yields CAISLGGGANVLTF.

The V gene is TRBV7-9, the J gene TRBJ2-1, with TRBD2 matching 12 bases. Germline V gives CDR1 SEHNR, CDR2 FQNEAQ (reference sequence). V dropped 2 bases and J dropped 8; count of bases not matched to a gene: 16. CDR3 length: 19 residues. The CDR3 spells CASSLPLASGRAGDDEQFF. Here the CDR3 DNA reads TGTGCCAGCAGCTTACCCCTGGCTAGCGGGAGGGCCGGGGACGATGAGCAGTTCTTC. Combining the CDR3 with reference TRBV7-9 and TRBJ2-1 gives the whole variable domain DTGVSQNPRHKITKRGQNVTFRCDPISEHNRLYWYRQTLGQGPEFLTYFQNEAQLEKSRLLSDRFSAERPKGSFSTLEIQRTEQGDSAMYLCASSLPLASGRAGDDEQFFGPGTRLTVL.

Concerning this clone: Other DNA sequences within the sample encode an identical CDR3. This chain connects TRBV5-1 to TRBJ2-5; 10 bases are shared with TRBD1. In germline, CDR1 is SGHRS, CDR2 YFSETQ. J gave up 3 bases and V 5 bases, and 7 bases lay outside the gene matches. The CDR3 runs 15 residues. The CDR3 spells CASSWTGTGEETQYF. In DNA form, the CDR3 reads TGCGCCAGCAGTTGGACCGGGACAGGGGAAGAGACCCAGTACTTC.